The clone carrying this TCR beta chain appeared many times. No antigen is known for it. Patients with uncontrolled infections, other autoimmune diseases, pregnancy or lactation were excluded. Diagnosing involved the use of clinical symptoms, serum thyroxine and TRAb, thyroid ultrasound and orbital computed tomography. The record originates from a study of T cells in Graves' hyperthyroidism and ophthalmopathy. Study in general: The authors collected peripheral blood at initial diagnosis, before any treatment.

V gave up 5 bases and J gave up 4 bases; unmatched junction bases: 7. This CDR3 is built from 14 residues. Germline V CDR1 and CDR2: DFQATT, SNEGSKA (reference sequence). RNA transcripts yielded amplified TCR beta CDR3 regions. TCR CDR3 underwent first-round RT-PCR with the HTBI primer set. TCRdb re-derived calls from the multiplex PCR reads in MiXCR, one entry per CDR3 protein. The sample records a few hundred thousand distinct CDR3 sequences, roughly 15% being singletons. Study conclusions and caveats: The blood repertoire included most of the expanded thyroid clonotypes above 0.001.

The genes are TRBV20-1 and TRBJ2-7; TRBD2 aligns across 11 bases. The sample consisted of blood. This TCR derives from a woman in her thirties or forties with Graves' ophthalmopathy. The CDR3 sequence: CSAQASGGLYEQYF. The CDR3, as DNA: TGCAGTGCTCAGGCTAGCGGGGGGTTGTACGAGCAGTACTTC.